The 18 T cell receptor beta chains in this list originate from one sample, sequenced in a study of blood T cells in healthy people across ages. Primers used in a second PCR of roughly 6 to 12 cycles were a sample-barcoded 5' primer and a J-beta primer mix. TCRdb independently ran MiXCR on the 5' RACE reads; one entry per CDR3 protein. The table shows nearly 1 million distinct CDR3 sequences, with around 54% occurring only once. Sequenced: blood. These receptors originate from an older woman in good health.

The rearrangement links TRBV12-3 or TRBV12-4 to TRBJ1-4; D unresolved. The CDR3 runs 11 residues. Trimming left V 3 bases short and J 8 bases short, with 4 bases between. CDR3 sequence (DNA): TGTGCCAGCAGTTTTATGGAAAAACTGTTTTTT. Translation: CASSFMEKLFF.

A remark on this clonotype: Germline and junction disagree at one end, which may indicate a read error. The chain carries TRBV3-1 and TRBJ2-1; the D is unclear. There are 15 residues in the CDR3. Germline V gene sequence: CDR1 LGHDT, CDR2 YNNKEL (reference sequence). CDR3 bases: TGTGCCAGCAGCGCGCTAGAGAGCTCCTACAGTGAGCAGTTCTTC. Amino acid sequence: CASSALESSYSEQFF.

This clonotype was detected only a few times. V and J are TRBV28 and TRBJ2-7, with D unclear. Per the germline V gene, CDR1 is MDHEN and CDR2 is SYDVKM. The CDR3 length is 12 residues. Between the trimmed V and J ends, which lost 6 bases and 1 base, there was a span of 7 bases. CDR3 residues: CASRYSSYEQYF. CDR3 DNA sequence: TGTGCCAGCAGGTATAGTTCCTACGAGCAGTACTTC.

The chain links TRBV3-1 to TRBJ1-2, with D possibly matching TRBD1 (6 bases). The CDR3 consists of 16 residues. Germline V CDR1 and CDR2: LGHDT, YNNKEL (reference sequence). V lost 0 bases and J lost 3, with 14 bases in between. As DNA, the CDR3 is TGTGCCAGCAGCCAAGAGGGGGCAGGGCTCTACTATGGCTACACCTTC. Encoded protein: CASSQEGAGLYYGYTF.

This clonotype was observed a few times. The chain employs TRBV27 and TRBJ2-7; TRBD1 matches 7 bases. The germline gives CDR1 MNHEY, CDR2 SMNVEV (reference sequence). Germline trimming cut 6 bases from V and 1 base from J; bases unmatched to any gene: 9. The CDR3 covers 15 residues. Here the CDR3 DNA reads TGTGCCAGCAGCTTAACAGGGGTGGATTCCTACGAGCAGTACTTC. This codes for CASSLTGVDSYEQYF.

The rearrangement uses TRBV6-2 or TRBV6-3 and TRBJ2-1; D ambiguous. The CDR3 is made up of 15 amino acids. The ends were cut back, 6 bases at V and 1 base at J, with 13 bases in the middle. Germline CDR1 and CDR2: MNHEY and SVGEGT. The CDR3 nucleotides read TGTGCCAGCAGCAGCCGGTACCGGTCCTACAATGAGCAGTTCTTC. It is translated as CASSSRYRSYNEQFF.

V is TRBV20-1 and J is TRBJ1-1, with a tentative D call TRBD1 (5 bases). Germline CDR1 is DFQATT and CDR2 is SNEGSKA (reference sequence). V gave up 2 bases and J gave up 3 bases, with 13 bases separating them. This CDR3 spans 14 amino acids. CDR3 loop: CSARTLGPYTEAFF. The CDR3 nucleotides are TGCAGTGCTAGAACCTTGGGGCCTTACACTGAAGCTTTCTTT.

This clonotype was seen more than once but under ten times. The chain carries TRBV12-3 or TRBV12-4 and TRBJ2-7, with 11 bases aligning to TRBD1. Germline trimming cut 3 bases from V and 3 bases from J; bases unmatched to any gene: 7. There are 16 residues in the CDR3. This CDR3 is CASSFSVGTGGYEQYF. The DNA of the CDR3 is TGTGCCAGCAGTTTCTCTGTGGGGACAGGGGGCTACGAGCAGTACTTC.

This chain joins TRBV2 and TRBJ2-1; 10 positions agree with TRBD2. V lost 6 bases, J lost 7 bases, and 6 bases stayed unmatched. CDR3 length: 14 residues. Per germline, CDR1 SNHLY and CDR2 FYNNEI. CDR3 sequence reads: CASREREGMNEQFF. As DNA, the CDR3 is TGTGCCAGCAGGGAGCGGGAGGGCATGAATGAGCAGTTCTTC.

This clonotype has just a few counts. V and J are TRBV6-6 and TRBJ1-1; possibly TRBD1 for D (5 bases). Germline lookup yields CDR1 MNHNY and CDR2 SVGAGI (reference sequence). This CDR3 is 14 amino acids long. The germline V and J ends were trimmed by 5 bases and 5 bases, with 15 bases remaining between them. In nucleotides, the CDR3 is TGTGCCAGCAGTCAGGACACCCAGGGAACTGAAGCTTTCTTT. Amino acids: CASSQDTQGTEAFF.

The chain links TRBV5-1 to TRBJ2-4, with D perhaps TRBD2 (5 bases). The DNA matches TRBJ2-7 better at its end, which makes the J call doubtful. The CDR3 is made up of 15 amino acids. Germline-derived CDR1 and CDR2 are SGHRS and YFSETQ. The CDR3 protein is CASSSTTGLGVEQYF. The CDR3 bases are TGCGCCAGCAGCTCGACTACGGGATTGGGTGTCGAGCAGTACTTC.

The CDR3 here is CSASLQEESTDTQYF. The CDR3 DNA follows: TGCAGTGCTAGCCTACAGGAAGAGAGCACAGATACGCAGTATTTT. The gene calls are TRBV20-1 and TRBJ2-3, with a tentative D call TRBD1 (5 bases). The CDR3 runs to 15 residues. Trimming took 3 bases from V and 0 from J, leaving 13 bases between them. CDR1 is DFQATT, CDR2 SNEGSKA, per germline (reference sequence).

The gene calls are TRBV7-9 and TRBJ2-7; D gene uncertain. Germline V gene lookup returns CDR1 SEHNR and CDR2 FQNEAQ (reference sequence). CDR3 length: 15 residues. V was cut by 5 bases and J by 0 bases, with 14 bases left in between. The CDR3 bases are TGTGCCAGCAGCAGGGTGGGGAAAAACTCCTACGAGCAGTACTTC. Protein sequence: CASSRVGKNSYEQYF.

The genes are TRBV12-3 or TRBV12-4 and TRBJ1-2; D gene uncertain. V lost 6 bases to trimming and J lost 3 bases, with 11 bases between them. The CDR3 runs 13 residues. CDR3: CASSYDSDYGYTF. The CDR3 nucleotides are TGTGCCAGCAGCTACGACTCGGACTATGGCTACACCTTC.

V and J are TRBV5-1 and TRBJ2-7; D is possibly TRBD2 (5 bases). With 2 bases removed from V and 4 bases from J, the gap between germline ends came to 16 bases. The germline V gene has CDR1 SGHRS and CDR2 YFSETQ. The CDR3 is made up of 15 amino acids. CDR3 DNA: TGCGCCAGCAGCTTCAGCGCGGGCGATACGTACGAGCAGTACTTC. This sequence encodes CASSFSAGDTYEQYF.

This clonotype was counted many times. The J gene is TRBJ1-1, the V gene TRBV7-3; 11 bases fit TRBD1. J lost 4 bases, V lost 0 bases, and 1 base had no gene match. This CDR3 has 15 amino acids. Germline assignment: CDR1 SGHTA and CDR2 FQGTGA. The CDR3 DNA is TGTGCCAGCAGCTTAACTGGGACAGGGGGCACTGAAGCTTTCTTT. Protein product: CASSLTGTGGTEAFF.

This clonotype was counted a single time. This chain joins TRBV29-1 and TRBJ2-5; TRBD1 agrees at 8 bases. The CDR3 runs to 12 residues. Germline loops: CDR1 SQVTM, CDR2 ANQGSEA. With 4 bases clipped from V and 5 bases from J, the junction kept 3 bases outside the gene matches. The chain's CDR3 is CSVGNRGETQYF. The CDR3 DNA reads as TGCAGCGTTGGCAACAGGGGGGAGACCCAGTACTTC.

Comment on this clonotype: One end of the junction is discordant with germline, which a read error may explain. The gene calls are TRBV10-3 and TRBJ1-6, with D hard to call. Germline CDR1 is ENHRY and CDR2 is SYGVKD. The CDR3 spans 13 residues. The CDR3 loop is CASKSSYSSPLHF. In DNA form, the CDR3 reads TGTGCCAGCAAAAGCTCCTATAGTTCACCCCTCCACTTT.